This passage covers 8 T cell receptor beta chains from one sample sequenced in a study of cytomegalovirus exposure and HLA in healthy donors. Profiling relied on immunoSEQ multiplex PCR, and the TCRdb table lists in-frame clones only, not all of them. The sample shows fewer than 70,000 clones, 75% to 95% of them seen only once. The sequencing sample was made of PBMCs. The receptors originated from a young man in good health and CMV-seronegative.

The chain couples TRBV7-2 to TRBJ2-2; 9 bases are shared with TRBD2. With 1 base clipped from V and 5 bases from J, the junction kept 8 bases outside the gene matches. The CDR3 length is 17 residues. Per germline, CDR1 SGHTA and CDR2 FQGNSA. As DNA, the CDR3 is TGTGCCAGCAGCTTAGATTTTGCGGGAGGGCGAACCGGGGAGCTGTTTTTT. Its protein product is CASSLDFAGGRTGELFF.

The table lists this clone with a count of one. V is TRBV4-2 and J is TRBJ2-7; D not certain. CDR3 length equals 15 residues. The V gene lost 0 bases and the J gene lost 0 bases, with 9 bases spanning the gap. Germline V CDR1 and CDR2: LGHNA, YNFKEQ. CDR3 DNA: TGTGCCAGCAGCCAAGAACAGAAAAGCTCCTACGAGCAGTACTTC. As protein: CASSQEQKSSYEQYF.

The chain is built from TRBV11-2 and TRBJ2-7, with D possibly being TRBD1 (6 bases). The ends were cut back, 3 bases at V and 2 bases at J, with 20 bases in the middle. CDR3 length equals 17 residues. Germline V gene lookup returns CDR1 SGHAT and CDR2 FQNNGV. CDR3 in DNA: TGTGCCAGCAGCTTGACAGCTACAGGGATCACCGCCTACGAGCAGTACTTC. It encodes CASSLTATGITAYEQYF.

This chain joins TRBV27 and TRBJ2-1; tentatively, D is TRBD1 (6 bases). Trimming shortened V by 6 bases and J by 2 bases, and 17 bases separated the two germline ends. Germline values: CDR1 MNHEY, CDR2 SMNVEV (reference sequence). The CDR3 spans 16 residues. In nucleotides, the CDR3 is TGTGCCAGCAGCGTGGGGTTGGGGACAACCTACAATGAGCAGTTCTTC. Translating it yields CASSVGLGTTYNEQFF.

This chain links TRBV6-1 with TRBJ1-4; no definite D call. The CDR3 contains 13 residues. Trimming removed 7 bases at V and 0 bases at J, with 6 bases between. Looked up from germline, CDR1 is MNHNS and CDR2 is SASEGT. The CDR3 nucleotides read TGTGCCAGCACGACATCAACTAATGAAAAACTGTTTTTT. Amino acid sequence: CASTTSTNEKLFF.

The rearrangement uses TRBV10-3 and TRBJ2-1; no reliable D call. Looked up from germline, CDR1 is ENHRY and CDR2 is SYGVKD. Trimming cost V 5 bases and J 0 bases, with 11 bases left between them. CDR3 length: 15 amino acids. Here the CDR3 DNA reads TGTGCCATCAGTCTGAACCCGAGCTCCTACAATGAGCAGTTCTTC. This codes for CAISLNPSSYNEQFF.

This chain joins TRBV6-1 and TRBJ2-1, with D maybe TRBD1 (6 bases). The germline V and J ends were trimmed by 6 bases and 7 bases, with 16 bases remaining between them. This CDR3 has 14 residues. Germline-derived CDR1 and CDR2 are MNHNS and SASEGT. The CDR3 here is CASSVTGFGNEQFF. The DNA of the CDR3 is TGTGCCAGCAGCGTAACAGGGTTTGGAAATGAGCAGTTCTTC.

This clone has just one count. This chain connects TRBV29-1 to TRBJ2-3; 9 positions agree with TRBD2. This CDR3 contains 19 residues. V lost 0 bases, J lost 1 base, and 14 bases stayed unmatched. Per germline, CDR1 SQVTM and CDR2 ANQGSEA. This chain's CDR3 is CSVEDPRLAEREGTDTQYF. CDR3 sequence (DNA): TGCAGCGTTGAAGATCCCCGACTAGCGGAGAGAGAGGGCACAGATACGCAGTATTTT.